This is a list of T cell receptor beta chains from one sample in a study of T cell responses to AZD1222 COVID-19 vaccine. Sequencing used immunoSEQ multiplex PCR; TCRdb keeps in-frame clones, though not all of them. The sample holds 110,000 or so clones; around nine tenths are singletons and the top ten take roughly 12%. The sample was peripheral blood, taken on day 0 of AZD1222 vaccination. These receptors were collected from an adult in good health. Both conserved end residues are part of each CDR3. Each record gives: clone size, V gene, J gene, D gene, CDR3 DNA, CDR3 protein. D genes are given only for firm matches. Size is omitted from some rows. Given values are once, few, many or a class for expanded clones.

NA	TRBV6-2/TRBV6-3	TRBJ1-5	NA	TGTGCCAGCAGTTTGAGGCAGACGAAAACCTATAGCAATCAGCCCCAGCATTTT	CASSLRQTKTYSNQPQHF
few	TRBV10-3	TRBJ1-3	NA	TGTGCCATCAGTGGAACAGGGACATCTGGAAACACCATATATTTT	CAISGTGTSGNTIYF
NA	TRBV5-1	TRBJ2-3	TRBD1	TGCGCCAGCAGCTTCCGGGACAGTAGCACAGATACGCAGTATTTT	CASSFRDSSTDTQYF
NA	TRBV29-1	TRBJ2-5	NA	TGCAGCGTAACCAGCGGCGAGACCCAGTACTTC	CSVTSGETQYF
NA	TRBV28	TRBJ2-7	NA	TGTGCCAGCAGTTTACCGGGAGCCTCCTACGAGCAGTACTTC	CASSLPGASYEQYF
NA	TRBV6-5	TRBJ2-7	TRBD2	TGTGCTTCTGCTAGCGGGAGAGTAGACGAGCAGTACTTC	CASASGRVDEQYF
NA	TRBV19	TRBJ2-1	NA	TGTGCCAGTAGCAGGGTACAGGGATATGAGCAGTTCTTC	CASSRVQGYEQFF
once	TRBV10-3	TRBJ2-5	NA	TGTGCCATCAGTGAGTCTGGTAGGGAGGAGACCCAGTACTTC	CAISESGREETQYF
NA	TRBV19	TRBJ1-5	TRBD1	TGTGCCAGTAGAGGGGGGACAGGGGGCGACAGCAATCAGCCCCAGCATTTT	CASRGGTGGDSNQPQHF
NA	TRBV6-4	TRBJ2-3	TRBD2	TGTGCCAGCAGTGTCCAGACTAGCGGCACAGATACGCAGTATTTT	CASSVQTSGTDTQYF
NA	TRBV12-3/TRBV12-4	TRBJ2-1	NA	TGTGCCAGCAGCCCGTGGGTCTTC	CASSPWVF
NA	TRBV11-2	TRBJ2-7	NA	TGTGCCAGCAGCTTAGTCGGGGGGCCCTACGAGCAGTACTTC	CASSLVGGPYEQYF
NA	TRBV3-1/TRBV3-2	TRBJ1-1	NA	TGTGCCAGCAGCCAAGGAATCGGGGCGACTGAAGCTTTCTTT	CASSQGIGATEAFF
NA	TRBV10-3	TRBJ2-3	TRBD2	TGTGCCATCAGTGCATTCGGGACTAGCGGGAGGGCCGGTTCGCAGTATTTT	CAISAFGTSGRAGSQYF
NA	TRBV19	TRBJ2-1	NA	TGTGCCAGTAGGAAAGGGGGGTCCTTATACAATGAGCAGTTCTTC	CASRKGGSLYNEQFF
NA	TRBV9	TRBJ2-2	NA	TGTGCCAGCAGCGTAGATCGGCACCCGAACACCGGGGAGCTGTTTTTT	CASSVDRHPNTGELFF
NA	TRBV30	TRBJ1-2	NA	TGTGCCTGGAGTGTGAGGGTGACAGGCTACACCTTC	CAWSVRVTGYTF
NA	TRBV29-1	TRBJ2-7	TRBD1	TGCAGCGCCAGACAGGGGGTCCACGAGCAGTACTTC	CSARQGVHEQYF
NA	TRBV7-8	TRBJ2-2	NA	TGTGCCAGCAGCCCCCCCGTAGCGGCAAACACCGGGGAGCTGTTTTTT	CASSPPVAANTGELFF
NA	TRBV27	TRBJ1-1	NA	TGTGCCAGCACCTCCGGCCAAGCGGACACTGAAGCTTTCTTT	CASTSGQADTEAFF
once	TRBV7-2	TRBJ1-4	NA	TGTGCCAGCGCTTGGACAGCAACTAATGAAAAACTGTTTTTT	CASAWTATNEKLFF
NA	TRBV7-2	TRBJ2-1	TRBD1	TGTGCCAGCAGCTTAGCCCAGGGGGTAGGTGAGCAGTTCTTC	CASSLAQGVGEQFF
NA	TRBV2	TRBJ2-2	NA	TGTGCCAGTCGAGTGATCGGCACCGGGGAGCTGTTTTTT	CASRVIGTGELFF
NA	TRBV2	TRBJ2-7	NA	TGTGCCAGCAGTGAACAGTCTTCTAGTCTGGGCTACGAGCAGTACTTC	CASSEQSSSLGYEQYF
NA	TRBV5-1	TRBJ2-7	NA	TGCGCCAGCAGCTTGGGGATGGGTTTCGAGCAGTACTTC	CASSLGMGFEQYF
NA	TRBV11-3	TRBJ1-1	NA	TGTGCCAGCAGCCCCGGGGGGAACACTGAAGCTTTCTTT	CASSPGGNTEAFF
NA	TRBV7-9	TRBJ2-2	NA	TGTGCCAGCAGCCCACCGACTCGCGTAAACACCGGGGAGCTGTTTTTT	CASSPPTRVNTGELFF
NA	TRBV6-5	TRBJ2-7	TRBD2	TGTGCCAGCAGACGCGGGACTAGCGGCTCCTACGAGCAGTACTTC	CASRRGTSGSYEQYF
NA	TRBV4-3	TRBJ2-2	TRBD2	TGCGCCAGCAGCCCAGTCATAGCGGGAGGGGGGGAGCTGTTTTTT	CASSPVIAGGGELFF
NA	TRBV2	TRBJ2-5	TRBD2	TGTGCCACCACTTTCGGACTAGCGGGAGAGGGAGAGACCCAGTACTTC	CATTFGLAGEGETQYF
NA	TRBV27	TRBJ2-3	NA	TGTGCCAGCAGTTTATCTGGGCGAGCCGCAGATACGCAGTATTTT	CASSLSGRAADTQYF
NA	TRBV19	TRBJ2-2	TRBD2	TGTGCCAGTAGTTCGGCTAGCGGGACGAACACCGGGGAGCTGTTTTTT	CASSSASGTNTGELFF
NA	TRBV19	TRBJ1-2	TRBD1	TGTGCCAGTAGAATCACAGGGGATGATGGCTACACCTTC	CASRITGDDGYTF
once	TRBV7-2	TRBJ1-1	TRBD1	TGTGCCAGCAGCTTAGCCCGACAGGGAGAAGCTTTCTTT	CASSLARQGEAFF
NA	TRBV9	TRBJ2-3	NA	TGTGCCAGCAGCCCCAATGTAGTCCCCACAGATACGCAGTATTTT	CASSPNVVPTDTQYF
once	TRBV18	TRBJ1-1	TRBD1	TGTGCCAGCTCACCGGACAGGGCGAACACTGAAGCTTTCTTT	CASSPDRANTEAFF
NA	TRBV5-6	TRBJ1-5	NA	TGTGCCAGCAGCTTTCAGGGATCCGGTAGGCAGCCCCAGCATTTT	CASSFQGSGRQPQHF
NA	TRBV3-1/TRBV3-2	TRBJ2-7	TRBD2	TGTGCCAGCAGCCAAGCAGCGACTAGCAGTTTTAGCAAGCAGTACTTC	CASSQAATSSFSKQYF
once	TRBV4-1	TRBJ2-1	TRBD2	TGCGCCAGCAGCCAAGAACGAGCGGGAGCCGGCAATGAGCAGTTCTTC	CASSQERAGAGNEQFF
NA	TRBV9	TRBJ1-5	NA	TGTGCCAGCAGCGATGGCAATCAGCCCCAGCATTTT	CASSDGNQPQHF
NA	TRBV15	TRBJ1-3	NA	TGTGCCACCAGCAGAGATCTAGGGCGCAGCTCTGGAAACACCATATATTTT	CATSRDLGRSSGNTIYF
NA	TRBV11-2	TRBJ1-4	NA	TGTGCCAGCAGCCCCGGCCGGGGGCGAAGTGAAAAACTGTTTTTT	CASSPGRGRSEKLFF
NA	TRBV7-3	TRBJ2-5	NA	TGTGCCAGCAGCTTAGGTTTCGGGGCGGAGACCCAGTACTTC	CASSLGFGAETQYF
NA	TRBV7-6	TRBJ1-5	NA	TGTGCCAGCAGTACAGGGTCCAATCAGCCCCAGCATTTT	CASSTGSNQPQHF
NA	TRBV2	TRBJ1-1	NA	TGTGCCAGCACCGGTTTCCGTGACACTGAAGCTTTCTTT	CASTGFRDTEAFF
NA	TRBV5-1	TRBJ1-4	NA	TGCGCCAGCAGCTTGCCGACAGGCGTCAATGAAAAACTGTTTTTT	CASSLPTGVNEKLFF
NA	TRBV4-2	TRBJ2-3	NA	TGTGCCAGCAGCCAAGATCTCATAGGGATTCGGGAGAACACAGATACGCAGTATTTT	CASSQDLIGIRENTDTQYF
NA	TRBV7-9	TRBJ1-3	NA	TGTGCCAGCAGCTTAGACTCCGGCTCTGGAAACACCATATATTTT	CASSLDSGSGNTIYF
NA	TRBV20-1	TRBJ2-1	TRBD2	TGCAGTGCTGGTGGGAGCGGGAGGCCTCCTGGGGAGCAGTTCTTC	CSAGGSGRPPGEQFF
NA	TRBV5-1	TRBJ2-2	NA	TGCGCCAGCAGCCCTGGGGACGCGAACACCGGGGAGCTGTTTTTT	CASSPGDANTGELFF
NA	TRBV13	TRBJ2-2	NA	TGTGCCAGCAGCCCCGGTGGGAGAGGGAACACCGGGGAGCTGTTTTTT	CASSPGGRGNTGELFF
NA	TRBV7-6	TRBJ2-7	NA	TGTGCCAGCAGCTTAGGCGGCTCCCCAGGGGTCGGCGAGCAGTACTTC	CASSLGGSPGVGEQYF
NA	TRBV28	TRBJ1-6	NA	TGTGCCAGCAGTCTCGACAGCCCCGGGGGTTCGCTCCTCCACTTT	CASSLDSPGGSLLHF
NA	TRBV18	TRBJ1-1	NA	TGTGCCAGCTCACCGGGGGAAGGATCACCCCAGCTCCTGAACACTGAAGCTTTCTTT	CASSPGEGSPQLLNTEAFF
NA	TRBV3-1/TRBV3-2	TRBJ1-2	NA	TGTGCCAGCAGCCTCTCGGGGGTCGGCTACACCTTC	CASSLSGVGYTF